This T cell receptor (beta chain) appears in the sequencing data of a study of a mutant IDH1 vaccine in newly diagnosed glioma. Study-level points and caveats: Variations in leading peripheral T cell clonotypes appeared to have no connection with pseudoprogression.

Documented time point: baseline, week 1 (first vaccination visit). The treatment denotes: pre-vaccination baseline after standard-of-care therapy. To note about this clone: Its antigen remains unknown.

Profiling relied on immunoSEQ multiplex PCR, and the TCRdb table lists in-frame clones only, not all of them. The profile shows tens of thousands of clones, about 86% of them singletons. The material sequenced was peripheral blood mononuclear cells (PBMCs), taken from a glioma patient treated with radiotherapy, temozolomide or both. This receptor was identified in a woman between 18 and 29 years old with glioma. Some clones in this sample may be carry-over from other donors' samples.

CDR3 region: CASSPRRRQLLMNTEAFF. The CDR3 nucleotides are TGTGCCAGCAGCCCGCGACGGAGACAGCTACTTATGAACACTGAAGCTTTCTTT. The V and J genes are TRBV14 and TRBJ1-1, with a weak D call TRBD1 (5 bases). This CDR3 spans 18 amino acids. V gave up 4 bases and J gave up 0 bases, with 21 bases separating them. CDR1 and CDR2 (germline): SGHDN, FVKESK.